This record concerns one T cell receptor beta chain sequence. The CDR3 consists of 14 residues. Germline V CDR1 and CDR2: DFQATT, SNEGSKA (reference sequence). For each CDR3 protein, TCRdb gives one entry from its re-call of the 5' RACE reads, without DNA. The table lists 300,000 or so distinct CDR3 sequences. This record belongs to a study of T cells expressing NK-cell markers. The TCR comes from a woman aged 18-70 years in good health. This sequence joins TRBV20-1 and TRBJ2-1; TCRdb's assignment of TRBD1 cannot be checked, as there is no DNA. The sample consisted of blood T cells: a sorted CD56 or NKG2C T cell subset, CD4+ or CD8+ T cells, or bulk PBMC T cells (not recorded which). CDR3 protein: CSARSQGSYNEQFF.